The present TCR beta chain was sequenced within a study of Tregs in tolerant kidney transplant recipients. Across the study: CFSE-labeled recipient PBMCs were cultured more than 5 days with irradiated graft donor PBMCs, then FACS-sorted. Findings and caveats of the study: Expanding Tregs on activated donor B cells appeared to best identify donor-specific TCRbeta clones. Findings come from small patient numbers and require larger validation.

This CDR3 has 18 residues. Germline assignment: CDR1 SGHTA and CDR2 FQGNSA. Trimming left V 5 bases short and J 4 bases short, with 23 bases between. As regards this clone: What it recognizes is unknown.

The repertoire was sequenced with immunoSEQ multiplex PCR; TCRdb's copy has only in-frame clones and lacks some. The sample holds about 4,800 clones, roughly 43% seen once. This TCR came from a human donor in good health. Input material: CD8+ T cells from blood cultured with allogeneic cells. This chain uses TRBV7-2 with TRBJ1-4; possible D gene TRBD1, 6 bases. The CDR3 reads CASSHHRVGHTLNEKLFF. In nucleotides, the CDR3 is TGTGCCAGCAGCCACCACAGGGTCGGCCATACCCTTAATGAAAAACTGTTTTTT.